Listed here are 26 T cell receptor beta chains from one sample, sequenced in a study of shared clonotypes between healthy human individuals. Clones were sequenced by immunoSEQ multiplex PCR, and TCRdb holds only the in-frame ones, with some missing. The sample has about 600,000 clones, roughly 72% seen once. Source material: PBMCs. The receptor source for this set is a woman aged 40 to 55 in good health. Some clones in this sample may be carry-over from other donors' samples.

CDR3 sequence: CAWSQGGETQYF. For the CDR3, the DNA is TGTGCCTGGAGTCAGGGAGGAGAGACCCAGTACTTC. The V and J genes are TRBV30 and TRBJ2-5; the D gene is possibly TRBD2 (6 bases). Between the trimmed V and J ends, which lost 2 bases and 4 bases, there was a span of 8 bases. Germline loops: CDR1 GTSNPN, CDR2 SVGIG (reference sequence). The CDR3 loop spans 12 amino acids.

This chain connects TRBV5-1 to TRBJ2-1; no firm D call. The CDR3 totals 13 residues. V lost 3 bases to trimming and J lost 7 bases, with 11 bases between them. CDR1 and CDR2 (germline): SGHRS, YFSETQ. CDR3 region: CASSSLQRNEQFF. The CDR3 DNA follows: TGCGCCAGCAGCTCCCTCCAAAGGAATGAGCAGTTCTTC.

The chain recombines TRBV5-1 with TRBJ1-3; unclear D gene. Trimming took off 0 bases at V and 0 bases at J, with 7 bases between the two ends. CDR3 length equals 15 residues. Germline-derived CDR1 and CDR2 are SGHRS and YFSETQ. The CDR3 loop reads CASSLGGSSGNTIYF. CDR3 nucleotide sequence: TGCGCCAGCAGCTTGGGCGGGAGCTCTGGAAACACCATATATTTT.

The chain joins TRBV6-6 to TRBJ2-7; D is possibly TRBD1 (6 bases). The CDR3 is 15 amino acids. Germline CDR1 reads MNHNY; CDR2 reads SVGAGI (reference sequence). Trimming removed 4 bases at V and 3 bases at J, with 16 bases between. Written as DNA, the CDR3 is TGTGCCAGCAGTTTCAATACAGGGTGGGGCTACGAGCAGTACTTC. This codes for CASSFNTGWGYEQYF.

V usage is TRBV7-2 and J usage is TRBJ1-2; TRBD1 aligns across 7 bases. The CDR3 contains 15 residues. In germline, CDR1 is SGHTA, CDR2 FQGNSA. Trimming removed 3 bases from V and 7 bases from J; junction bases left unmatched: 11. The CDR3 nucleotides read TGTGCCAGCAGCTTGAATACAGGGGACGACGGTGGCTACACCTTC. Amino acids: CASSLNTGDDGGYTF.

The chain couples TRBV7-2 to TRBJ2-7; 8 nucleotides align to TRBD1. Losses at the gene ends were 3 bases for V and 6 bases for J; bases not matched to a gene: 4. This CDR3 is 13 amino acids long. The germline V gene has CDR1 SGHTA and CDR2 FQGNSA. The CDR3 nucleotides read TGTGCCAGCAGCTTGGACAGGGAGCGCGAGCAGTACTTC. This encodes CASSLDREREQYF.

The chain carries TRBV15 and TRBJ2-7; D tentatively reads TRBD1 or TRBD2 (5 bases each). CDR1 is LNHNV and CDR2 is YYDKDF in the germline V gene (reference sequence). With 8 bases removed from V and 0 bases from J, the gap between germline ends came to 14 bases. CDR3 length equals 14 residues. For the CDR3, the DNA is TGTGCCACCCGCAAAGGGGACGGCTCCTACGAGCAGTACTTC. Its translation: CATRKGDGSYEQYF. The whole variable domain, remainder taken from reference TRBV15 and TRBJ2-7, is DAMVIQNPRYQVTQFGKPVTLSCSQTLNHNVMYWYQQKSSQAPKLLFHYYDKDFNNEADTPDNFQSRRPNTSFCFLDIRSPGLGDTAMYLCATRKGDGSYEQYFGPGTRLTVT.

V usage is TRBV18 and J usage is TRBJ2-3; 9 bases map to TRBD1. This CDR3 region has 15 residues. CDR1 KGHSH and CDR2 LQKENI come from the germline V gene. V trimming: 2 bases; J trimming: 6 bases; junction bases outside the gene matches: 6. CDR3 amino acids: CASSPTTGGIDTQYF. In nucleotides, the CDR3 is TGTGCCAGCTCACCAACCACAGGGGGCATCGATACGCAGTATTTT.

The chain uses TRBV6-5 and TRBJ1-6; D may be TRBD1 (5 bases). V lost 0 bases and J 9 bases, leaving 12 bases between the germline ends. The CDR3 totals 15 residues. CDR1 and CDR2 from the germline V gene are MNHEY and SVGAGI. The CDR3 nucleotides read TGTGCCAGCAGTTACTCGGCAGGGTCGGGTTCACCCCTCCACTTT. Its protein product is CASSYSAGSGSPLHF.

The chain employs TRBV28 and TRBJ1-5; 9 bases line up with TRBD1. Per the germline V gene, CDR1 is MDHEN and CDR2 is SYDVKM. This CDR3 has 14 residues. The junction had 6 bases not matched to a gene; V was cut back by 8 bases and J by 4 bases. Here the CDR3 DNA reads TGTGCCAGCGATACACAGGGGGCAAATCAGCCCCAGCATTTT. Translating it yields CASDTQGANQPQHF.

This clone was seen just once. This chain joins TRBV9 and TRBJ2-5; perhaps TRBD1 as D (5 bases). This CDR3 region has 15 residues. V gave up 4 bases and J gave up 4 bases, with 17 bases separating them. Germline V gene sequence: CDR1 SGDLS, CDR2 YYNGEE. CDR3 in DNA: TGTGCCAGCAGCCCCCGACAGTTTTTAGGAGAGACCCAGTACTTC. It yields the protein CASSPRQFLGETQYF.

This sequence joins TRBV10-2 and TRBJ2-3; D may be TRBD1 or TRBD2 (5 bases each). V was shortened by 7 bases and J by 3 bases, with 20 bases between the two germline ends. The CDR3 has 16 amino acids. Per the germline V gene, CDR1 is WSHSY and CDR2 is SAAADI. For the CDR3, the DNA is TGCGCCAGCAACTATCGACCGGGACGGACTACAGATACGCAGTATTTT. Its protein is CASNYRPGRTTDTQYF.

The rearrangement joins TRBV2 to TRBJ1-5, with D maybe TRBD1 (6 bases). The length of the CDR3 is 13 residues. V was shortened by 4 bases and J by 4 bases, with 8 bases between the two germline ends. CDR1 and CDR2 from the germline V gene are SNHLY and FYNNEI. CDR3 sequence reads: CASSGRGNQPQHF. The CDR3 nucleotides are TGTGCCAGCAGTGGAAGGGGGAATCAGCCCCAGCATTTT.

V usage is TRBV6-5 and J usage is TRBJ2-7, with 11 bases aligning to TRBD2. Germline CDR1 is MNHEY and CDR2 is SVGAGI. V shed 3 bases, J shed 7 bases, and the junction held 8 bases outside the gene matches. The CDR3 is made up of 15 amino acids. The CDR3 DNA follows: TGTGCCAGCAGTTATTTGACTAGCGGGATGGGGGAGCAGTACTTC. Translated: CASSYLTSGMGEQYF.

This clone has a handful of counts. The chain carries TRBV5-1 and TRBJ2-2; 11 bases match TRBD2. CDR1 SGHRS and CDR2 YFSETQ come from the germline V gene. V was clipped by 6 bases and J by 7 bases; unmatched bases: 5. The CDR3 contains 14 residues. The CDR3 reads CASTTSGSSGELFF. In DNA, the CDR3 is TGCGCCAGCACAACTAGCGGGAGTAGCGGGGAGCTGTTTTTT.

CDR3: CASSSTRNGTVNSNQPQHF. In nucleotides, the CDR3 is TGTGCCAGCAGCTCCACCAGAAACGGGACGGTCAATAGCAATCAGCCCCAGCATTTT. The chain carries TRBV7-8 and TRBJ1-5; weak D call: TRBD1 (5 bases). This CDR3 contains 19 residues. The V and J ends lost 4 bases and 0 bases respectively, with 22 bases between them. In germline, CDR1 is SGHVS, CDR2 FQNEAQ.

The count of this clone is one. The chain recombines TRBV5-1 with TRBJ2-7; TRBD2 agrees at 7 bases. This CDR3 has 14 residues. Germline CDR1 SGHRS, CDR2 YFSETQ. Unmatched junction bases numbered 5, after V lost 3 bases and J lost 2 bases. CDR3 region: CASSSSAGAYEQYF. Here the CDR3 DNA reads TGCGCCAGCAGCTCGTCTGCGGGGGCCTACGAGCAGTACTTC.

The chain couples TRBV5-4 to TRBJ2-7; D ambiguous. This CDR3 has 14 amino acids. Germline CDR1 and CDR2: SGHNT and YYREEE (reference sequence). The germline V and J ends were trimmed by 7 bases and 4 bases, with 18 bases remaining between them. As DNA, the CDR3 is TGTGCCAGCTCGGAAGTCCCCTTAAGGTACGAGCAGTACTTC. It specifies CASSEVPLRYEQYF.

The table lists this clone with a few counts. The V gene is TRBV9, the J gene TRBJ2-4, with D uncertain. The CDR3 is made up of 16 amino acids. V was trimmed by 4 bases and J by 1 base, leaving 15 bases between them. Germline V CDR1 and CDR2: SGDLS, YYNGEE. The CDR3 DNA sequence: TGTGCCAGCAGCCCTGGACCCCCTGGGGCCAAAAACATTCAGTACTTC. Translating it yields CASSPGPPGAKNIQYF.

This clone has at least ten counts. The sample contains more than one DNA sequence encoding this CDR3. For the CDR3, the DNA is TGTGCCAGCAGCTTAAGGGTAGACTCCTACGAGCAGTACTTC. Its protein product is CASSLRVDSYEQYF. The J gene is TRBJ2-7, the V gene TRBV9; no definite D call. The germline V gene encodes CDR1 SGDLS and CDR2 YYNGEE. CDR3 length equals 14 residues. V lost 4 bases, J lost 0 bases, and 11 bases lay in between.

V usage is TRBV28 and J usage is TRBJ1-1; 9 bases agree with TRBD1. The germline V gene encodes CDR1 MDHEN and CDR2 SYDVKM. The CDR3 consists of 16 residues. J gave up 0 bases and V 4 bases, and 6 bases lay outside the gene matches. Here the CDR3 reads CASSSPGTGMNTEAFF. DNA of the CDR3: TGTGCCAGCAGTTCCCCCGGGACAGGGATGAACACTGAAGCTTTCTTT.

The gene calls are TRBV6-5 and TRBJ2-7; 11 bases fit TRBD2. V gave up 5 bases and J gave up 0 bases; unmatched junction bases: 3. CDR1 is MNHEY, CDR2 SVGAGI, per germline. This CDR3 region has 15 residues. This CDR3 is CASSPGTSGSYEQYF. Here the CDR3 DNA reads TGTGCCAGCAGTCCCGGGACTAGCGGCTCCTACGAGCAGTACTTC.

The V gene is TRBV6-1, the J gene TRBJ2-7; no firm D call. Trimming cost V 4 bases and J 3 bases, with 10 bases left between them. The CDR3 totals 13 residues. Germline values: CDR1 MNHNS, CDR2 SASEGT. The CDR3 DNA reads as TGTGCCAGCAGTGCGGACGAAAACTACGAGCAGTACTTC. It yields the protein CASSADENYEQYF.

The chain is built from TRBV7-2 and TRBJ1-5; D is perhaps TRBD1 (5 bases). CDR1 is SGHTA, CDR2 FQGNSA, per germline. This CDR3 has 16 residues. The V end lost 5 bases, the J end lost 0 bases, and 14 bases lay between the germline ends. The CDR3 nucleotides are TGTGCCAGCAGCCCCACAGGCCACTATAGCAATCAGCCCCAGCATTTT. Translation: CASSPTGHYSNQPQHF.

This clone showed up many times. Other DNA sequences in the same sample also yield this CDR3. V is TRBV10-1 and J is TRBJ1-5; no firm D call. CDR1 is WNHNN and CDR2 is SYGVQD in the germline V gene (reference sequence). Between the trimmed V and J ends, which lost 0 bases and 5 bases, there was a span of 2 bases. The CDR3 totals 12 residues. The DNA of the CDR3 is TGCGCCAGCAGTGAGTCGTATCAGCCCCAGCATTTT. This sequence encodes CASSESYQPQHF.

This sequence joins TRBV28 and TRBJ2-7; TRBD1 matches at 10 bases. The V and J ends lost 6 bases and 1 base, in that order; junction bases with no gene match: 6. The CDR3 sequence is 15 residues long. Germline V gene lookup returns CDR1 MDHEN and CDR2 SYDVKM. The CDR3 loop is CASSPGTGDSYEQYF. The CDR3 region has the DNA TGTGCCAGCAGCCCAGGGACAGGGGATTCCTACGAGCAGTACTTC.